The 6 T cell receptor beta chains below were found in one sample sequenced in a study of shared clonotypes between healthy human individuals (dated by TCRdb to between 2020 and 2021). The library came from the immunoSEQ multiplex PCR assay. TCRdb took this table from immuneACCESS and kept in-frame rearrangements with V and J called. Such tables lack part of the clones; where checked against another copy, unresolved V genes explain under half of the gap, and the rest is unexplained. The table for this sample lists over a million clones; approximately 80% of them were counted only once. Together, the top ten hold about 0.52% of the sample. The sample taken for sequencing was memory CD4+ T cells from PBMCs. What this sample's cell subset or site label stands for: CD45RA-negative fraction. The receptors stem from a man younger than 30 in good health. Some clones in this sample may be carry-over from other donors' samples.

The chain recombines TRBV6-6 with TRBJ1-4, with D possibly matching TRBD1 (6 bases). Germline lookup yields CDR1 MNHNY and CDR2 SVGAGI (reference sequence). Trimming stripped 2 bases from V and 8 bases from J, with 15 bases between. The CDR3 runs 15 residues. The CDR3 sequence: CASSYPEGGGEKLFF. In nucleotides, the CDR3 is TGTGCCAGCAGTTACCCGGAGGGAGGGGGGGAAAAACTGTTTTTT.

In this sample, this clone turned up once. The chain has TRBV5-4 and TRBJ2-7; 12 bases are shared with TRBD1. Germline V gives CDR1 SGHNT, CDR2 YYREEE (reference sequence). J was trimmed by 1 base and V by 9 bases; bases with no gene match: 2. The CDR3 loop spans 13 amino acids. CDR3 sequence reads: CATGQGASYEQYF. CDR3 nucleotides: TGTGCCACGGGACAGGGGGCTTCCTACGAGCAGTACTTC.

The chain recombines TRBV5-1 with TRBJ2-7; D is undetermined. Looked up from germline, CDR1 is SGHRS and CDR2 is YFSETQ. This CDR3 comprises 14 residues. V lost 0 bases, J lost 0 bases, and 7 bases lay in between. The CDR3 DNA is TGCGCCAGCAGCTTGGCGGATAGCTCCTACGAGCAGTACTTC. Encoded protein: CASSLADSSYEQYF.

This clone was detected only once. The CDR3 DNA reads as TGCAGCGTTTCAGGGGACACTAGCACAGATACGCAGTATTTT. Translated, it gives CSVSGDTSTDTQYF. The rearrangement uses TRBV29-1 and TRBJ2-3, with D possibly being TRBD1 (6 bases). The CDR3 is 14 residues long. V was clipped by 5 bases and J by 0 bases, with 12 bases between them. CDR1 is SQVTM and CDR2 is ANQGSEA in the germline V gene.

J is TRBJ1-5 and V is TRBV21-1. TRBV21-1 corresponds to a pseudogene. The CDR3 covers 14 residues. Here the CDR3 reads CASSKIFGNQPQHF. CDR3 in DNA: TGTGCCAGCAGCAAGATATTTGGGAATCAGCCCCAGCATTTT.

This clone was seen a few times. The chain carries TRBV7-2 and TRBJ2-3; no reliable D call. This CDR3 region has 16 residues. CDR1 SGHTA and CDR2 FQGNSA come from the germline V gene. Trimming took off 1 base at V and 4 bases at J, with 15 bases between the two ends. The chain's CDR3 is CASSLGLGNRADTQYF. CDR3 bases: TGTGCCAGCAGCTTAGGGCTCGGTAACCGCGCAGATACGCAGTATTTT.